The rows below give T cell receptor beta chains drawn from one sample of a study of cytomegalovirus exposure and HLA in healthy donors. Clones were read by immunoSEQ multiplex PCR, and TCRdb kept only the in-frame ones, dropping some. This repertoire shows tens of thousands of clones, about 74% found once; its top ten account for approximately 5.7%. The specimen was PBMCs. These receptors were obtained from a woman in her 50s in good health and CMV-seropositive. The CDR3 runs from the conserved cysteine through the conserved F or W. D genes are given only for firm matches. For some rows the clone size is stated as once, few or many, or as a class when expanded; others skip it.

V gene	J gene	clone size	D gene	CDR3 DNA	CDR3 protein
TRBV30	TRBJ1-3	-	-	TGTGCCTGGAGTGCAGGAGGATCGGGAAACACCATATATTTT	CAWSAGGSGNTIYF
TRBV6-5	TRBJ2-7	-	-	TGTGCCAGCAGTTACTCGGAAGGGGCCGAGCAGTACTTC	CASSYSEGAEQYF
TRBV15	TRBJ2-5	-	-	TGTGCCACCAGCCACGAATCAACTGAAGAGACCCAGTACTTC	CATSHESTEETQYF
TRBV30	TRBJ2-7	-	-	TGTGCCTGGACCCGCCCGGGACAAGCAAGTCGGGGAGGGGCCTACGAGCAGTACTTC	CAWTRPGQASRGGAYEQYF
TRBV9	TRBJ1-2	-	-	TGTGCCAGCAGCGTAGGTCACATTTCTAACTATGGCTACACCTTC	CASSVGHISNYGYTF
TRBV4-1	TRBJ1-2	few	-	TGCGCCAGCAGCCAAGAGCCCAGGGGCCCATATGGCTACACCTTC	CASSQEPRGPYGYTF
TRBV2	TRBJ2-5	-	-	TGTGCCAGCCATACAGGGTTCGAAGAGACCCAGTACTTC	CASHTGFEETQYF
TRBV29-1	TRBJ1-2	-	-	TGCAGCGGTGTGGGCCTGGGCTATGGCTACACCTTC	CSGVGLGYGYTF
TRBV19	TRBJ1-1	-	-	TGTGCCAGTAGTATCTTCGAGAGAAGAGAAGCTTTCTTT	CASSIFERREAFF
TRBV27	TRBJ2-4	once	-	TGTGCCAGCAGATCCGACGGGACTCAGAAAAACATTCAGTACTTC	CASRSDGTQKNIQYF
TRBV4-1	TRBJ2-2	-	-	TGCGCCAGCAGCCATCCCCGACAAGAGTTATTTTCCGGGGAGCTGTTTTTT	CASSHPRQELFSGELFF
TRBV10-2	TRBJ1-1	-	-	TGCGCCAGCAGTGACGAGTGGAACACTGAAGCTTTCTTT	CASSDEWNTEAFF
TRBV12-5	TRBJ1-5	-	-	TGTGCTAGTGGTTTGGGGGGACACGAGTCTCCCCAGCATTTT	CASGLGGHESPQHF
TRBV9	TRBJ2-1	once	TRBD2	TGTGCCAGCAGCGTAGGACTAGCGGGATATGAGCAGTTCTTC	CASSVGLAGYEQFF